This record looks at one T cell receptor beta chain sequence and its context. This table comes from immunoSEQ multiplex PCR, and its TCRdb copy is limited to in-frame clones, with some not included. The profile shows some 100,000 clones, about four fifths of them singletons. In germline, CDR1 is SGHAT, CDR2 FQNNGV. CDR3 size: 13 residues. Between the trimmed V and J ends, which lost 3 bases and 5 bases, there was a span of 10 bases. This specimen belongs to a study of control samples from healthy donors and cancer patients. Sequences were obtained from blood. The V call is TRBV11-2, the J call TRBJ2-5; D ambiguous. This receptor was taken from a woman aged 30 to 39 in good health. The CDR3 protein is CASSLYRRETQYF. The CDR3 coding sequence is TGTGCCAGCAGCTTGTACAGAAGGGAGACCCAGTACTTC.